The clone carrying this TCR beta chain came up a few times. The antigen is undetermined. The data stem from a study of read filtering for tumor transcriptome and immune sequencing. The library was built from about 400 ng RNA with molecular barcoded adaptors for alpha/delta and beta/gamma chains. TCRdb itself ran the reads through MiXCR, one entry per CDR3 protein. The sample lists approximately 20,000 distinct CDR3 sequences, roughly an eighth occurring once. Study-wide results and limits: In IR-seq, single-read clonotypes were around four fifths of clonotypes but around 3.2% of reads. IR-seq captured clonotypes deeper and more reliably than RNA-seq.

The V gene lost 4 bases and the J gene lost 7 bases, with 15 bases spanning the gap. Per the germline V gene, CDR1 is SGHRS and CDR2 is YFSETQ. The CDR3 is 13 residues long. The TCR comes from a donor aged 40 or older with multiple myeloma. The sequencing input was a population of CD138-negative cells sorted from bone marrow. The gene calls are TRBV5-1 and TRBJ2-7; D remains ambiguous. In nucleotides, the CDR3 is TGCGCCAGCAGCCAAGGGATCAGTTTTGAGCAGTACTTC. Its translation is CASSQGISFEQYF.